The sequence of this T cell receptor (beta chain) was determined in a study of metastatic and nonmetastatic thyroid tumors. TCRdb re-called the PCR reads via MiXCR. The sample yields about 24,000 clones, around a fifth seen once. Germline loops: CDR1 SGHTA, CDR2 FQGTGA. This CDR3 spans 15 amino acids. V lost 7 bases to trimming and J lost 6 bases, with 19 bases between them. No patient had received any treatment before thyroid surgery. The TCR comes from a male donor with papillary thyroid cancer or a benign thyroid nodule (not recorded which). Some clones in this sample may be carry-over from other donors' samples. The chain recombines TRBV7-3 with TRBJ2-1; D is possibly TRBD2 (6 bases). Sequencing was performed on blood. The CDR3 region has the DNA TGTGCCAGCATCCGGCCCGGTGGGAGGTCCAATGAGCAGTTCTTC. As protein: CASIRPGGRSNEQFF.